This T cell receptor (beta chain) emerged from a study of Tregs in tolerant kidney transplant recipients. As for the study in general: Related graft donors supplied nonmyeloablative bone marrow transplants, and mixed chimerism was transient.

Study-level points and caveats: Nucleotide sequences could not be compared across some patients' samples due to primer changes. Tregs expanded with activated donor B cells seemed most donor-specific.

The table came from immunoSEQ multiplex PCR; TCRdb's copy has only in-frame clones and leaves some out. The table has some 66,000 clones, roughly 92% seen once; the top ten hold approximately 11%. Thawed PBMCs were FACS-sorted into unstimulated CD4+CD25+CD127- regulatory T cells, CD4+CD25- non-regulatory cells, CD4 and CD8 cells. As for this clone: What it recognizes is unknown.

Between the trimmed V and J ends, which lost 2 bases and 5 bases, there was a span of 7 bases. The V gene's germline CDR1 is SGHTA and CDR2 FQGNSA. CDR3 size: 13 residues. The receptor was isolated from a human donor who received a combined kidney and bone marrow transplant. This specimen was CD8+ T cells from blood, taken before the transplant. The rearrangement links TRBV7-2 to TRBJ1-5; D ambiguous. The CDR3 DNA reads TGTGCCAGCAGCTTATGGGAGTATCAGCCCCAGCATTTT. It specifies CASSLWEYQPQHF.